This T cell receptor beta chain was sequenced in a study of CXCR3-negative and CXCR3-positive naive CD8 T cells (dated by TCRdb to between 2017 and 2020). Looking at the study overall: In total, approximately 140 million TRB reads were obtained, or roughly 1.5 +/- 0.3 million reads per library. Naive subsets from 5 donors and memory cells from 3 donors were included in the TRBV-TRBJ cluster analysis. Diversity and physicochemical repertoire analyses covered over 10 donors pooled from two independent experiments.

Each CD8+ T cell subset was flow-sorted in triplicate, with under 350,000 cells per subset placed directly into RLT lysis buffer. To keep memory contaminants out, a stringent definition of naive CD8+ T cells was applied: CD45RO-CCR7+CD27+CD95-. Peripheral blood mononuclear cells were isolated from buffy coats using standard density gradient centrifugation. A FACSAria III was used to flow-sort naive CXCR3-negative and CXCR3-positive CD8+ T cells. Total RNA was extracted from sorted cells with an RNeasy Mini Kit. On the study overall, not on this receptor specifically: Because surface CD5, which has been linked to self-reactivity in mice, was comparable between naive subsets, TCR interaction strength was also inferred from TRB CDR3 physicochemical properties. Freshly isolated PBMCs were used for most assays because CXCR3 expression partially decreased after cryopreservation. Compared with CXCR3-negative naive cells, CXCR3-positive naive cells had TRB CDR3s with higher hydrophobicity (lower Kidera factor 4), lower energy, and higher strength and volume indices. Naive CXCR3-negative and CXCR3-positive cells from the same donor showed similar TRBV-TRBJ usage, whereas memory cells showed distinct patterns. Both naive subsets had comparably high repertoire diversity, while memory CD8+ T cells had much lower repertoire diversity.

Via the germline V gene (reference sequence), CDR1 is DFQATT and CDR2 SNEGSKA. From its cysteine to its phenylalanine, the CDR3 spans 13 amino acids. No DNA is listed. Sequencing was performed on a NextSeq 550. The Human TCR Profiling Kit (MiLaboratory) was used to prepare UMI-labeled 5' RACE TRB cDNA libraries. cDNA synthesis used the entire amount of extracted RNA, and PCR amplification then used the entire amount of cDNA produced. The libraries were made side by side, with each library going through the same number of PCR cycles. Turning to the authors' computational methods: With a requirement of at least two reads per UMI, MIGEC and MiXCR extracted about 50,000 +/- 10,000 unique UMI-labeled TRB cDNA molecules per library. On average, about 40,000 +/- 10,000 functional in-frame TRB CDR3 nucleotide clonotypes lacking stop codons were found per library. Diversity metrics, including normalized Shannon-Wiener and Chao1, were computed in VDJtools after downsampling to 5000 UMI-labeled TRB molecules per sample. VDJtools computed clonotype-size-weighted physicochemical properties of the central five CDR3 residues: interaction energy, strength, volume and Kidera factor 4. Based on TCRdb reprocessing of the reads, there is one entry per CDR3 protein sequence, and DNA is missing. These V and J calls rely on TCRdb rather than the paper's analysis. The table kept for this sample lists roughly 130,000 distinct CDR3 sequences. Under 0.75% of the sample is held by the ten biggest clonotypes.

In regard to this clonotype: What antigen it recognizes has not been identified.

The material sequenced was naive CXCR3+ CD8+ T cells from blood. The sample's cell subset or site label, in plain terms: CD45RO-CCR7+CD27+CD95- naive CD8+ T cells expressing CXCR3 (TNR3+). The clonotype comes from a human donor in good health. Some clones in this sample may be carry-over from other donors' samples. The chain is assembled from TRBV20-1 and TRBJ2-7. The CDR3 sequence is CSVDDQGSYEQYF.